This passage covers 18 T cell receptor beta chains from one sample sequenced in a study of spatial heterogeneity in lung cancer. The sample's time point: sample taken at primary tumor resection. TCRdb itself ran the 5' RACE reads through MiXCR, one entry per CDR3 protein. The sample has approximately 39,000 distinct CDR3 sequences; 7% to 7.5% are singletons. The source material was PBMCs, sampled at surgery. The receptors stem from a female donor with early-stage non-small cell lung cancer.

The chain uses TRBV27 and TRBJ1-1; D remains ambiguous. Germline V lookup: CDR1 MNHEY, CDR2 SMNVEV (reference sequence). This CDR3 comprises 14 residues. V gave up 6 bases and J gave up 1 base, with 12 bases separating them. CDR3 sequence reads: CASRTARRNTEAFF. The DNA of the CDR3 is TGTGCCAGCAGAACAGCCCGTAGGAACACTGAAGCTTTCTTT.

The chain links TRBV6-5 to TRBJ1-2; D uncertain. CDR3 length: 13 amino acids. Germline CDR1 is MNHEY and CDR2 is SVGAGI. With 2 bases removed from V and 3 bases from J, the gap between germline ends came to 7 bases. This chain's CDR3 is CASSYAGHYGYTF. DNA of the CDR3: TGTGCCAGCAGTTACGCCGGACACTATGGCTACACCTTC.

This clonotype showed up many times. V is TRBV20-1 and J is TRBJ2-7, with D uncertain. Germline V gives CDR1 DFQATT, CDR2 SNEGSKA (reference sequence). The germline V and J ends were trimmed by 5 bases and 2 bases, with 13 bases remaining between them. The CDR3 sequence is 13 residues long. In DNA form, the CDR3 reads TGCAGTGCTTACGGGCCTTTAACCTACGAGCAGTACTTC. It yields the protein CSAYGPLTYEQYF.

This chain connects TRBV28 to TRBJ2-7; 8 bases agree with TRBD1. Germline V gene lookup returns CDR1 MDHEN and CDR2 SYDVKM. This CDR3 comprises 14 residues. Losses at the gene ends were 2 bases for V and 3 bases for J; bases not matched to a gene: 3. The CDR3 sequence: CASSLTGGNYEQYF. Here the CDR3 DNA reads TGTGCCAGCAGTTTAACAGGGGGGAACTACGAGCAGTACTTC.

The chain uses TRBV28 and TRBJ2-7; tentative D call: TRBD2 (6 bases). Germline V gene data show CDR1 as MDHEN and CDR2 as SYDVKM. CDR3 length: 14 amino acids. The V and J ends lost 2 bases and 0 bases respectively, with 8 bases between them. This CDR3 reads CASSLGGSSYEQYF. CDR3 bases: TGTGCCAGCAGTTTAGGGGGGAGCTCCTACGAGCAGTACTTC.

Concerning this clonotype itself: A much larger clonotype is one base distant, so this may be a read error. V and J are TRBV5-6 and TRBJ1-6; the D is unclear. The V gene's germline CDR1 is SGHDT and CDR2 YYEEEE. CDR3 length: 14 residues. This CDR3 is CVSSFRMLISPLHF. CDR3 sequence (DNA): TGTGTCAGCAGCTTTAGGATGTTGATTTCACCCCTCCACTTT.

This clonotype was found many times. J is TRBJ1-2 and V is TRBV5-1; possible D gene TRBD1, 6 bases. This CDR3 region has 14 residues. With 2 bases removed from V and 3 bases from J, the gap between germline ends came to 11 bases. Germline V CDR1 and CDR2: SGHRS, YFSETQ. CDR3 amino acids: CASSFQRGDYGYTF. CDR3 sequence (DNA): TGCGCCAGCAGCTTTCAAAGGGGGGACTATGGCTACACCTTC.

This clonotype was observed at least ten times. The CDR3 coding sequence is TGTGCCTGGAGTGTAGAGTCTGGATTCCACGAGCAGTACTTC. Translated: CAWSVESGFHEQYF. J is TRBJ2-7 and V is TRBV30; D gene uncertain. The CDR3 is 14 residues long. Germline CDR1 reads GTSNPN; CDR2 reads SVGIG (reference sequence). Trimming cost V 0 bases and J 5 bases, with 14 bases left between them.

This clonotype has ten or more counts. The chain combines TRBV12-3 or TRBV12-4 with TRBJ2-1; perhaps TRBD2 as D (5 bases). V shed 4 bases and J shed 7 bases, with 5 bases lying between them. The CDR3 consists of 11 residues. CDR3 nucleotide sequence: TGTGCCAGCAGTTGGAGGAATGAGCAGTTCTTC. Translating gives CASSWRNEQFF.

This clonotype showed up many times. The V call is TRBV20-1, the J call TRBJ2-1; D perhaps matches TRBD2 (5 bases). The CDR3 has 16 residues. Germline CDR1 reads DFQATT; CDR2 reads SNEGSKA (reference sequence). V lost 6 bases to trimming and J lost 7 bases, with 25 bases between them. This chain's CDR3 is CSATRAAGRVGNEQFF. The DNA of the CDR3 is TGCAGTGCGACGAGGGCGGCAGGCCGGGTGGGGAATGAGCAGTTCTTC.

This clonotype came up many times. The rearrangement links TRBV20-1 to TRBJ1-6; D unclear. The germline V gene encodes CDR1 DFQATT and CDR2 SNEGSKA (reference sequence). This CDR3 comprises 14 residues. Trimming took off 4 bases at V and 9 bases at J, with 16 bases between the two ends. CDR3 residues: CSAMQILVGSPLHF. Here the CDR3 DNA reads TGCAGTGCTATGCAAATCCTCGTGGGTTCACCCCTCCACTTT.

Ten or more counts support this clonotype. The V and J genes are TRBV6-2 or TRBV6-3 and TRBJ2-1; 12 bases match TRBD2. This CDR3 has 16 amino acids. Trimming at V came to 4 bases and at J to 8 bases, leaving 9 bases not matched to a gene. Germline values: CDR1 MNHEY, CDR2 SVGEGT. The CDR3 is CASSLISSGRAYEQFF. CDR3 sequence (DNA): TGTGCCAGCAGTTTGATTTCTAGCGGGAGGGCCTATGAGCAGTTCTTC.

The chain links TRBV2 to TRBJ2-5, with D possibly TRBD1 on 6 matching bases. Germline V gene data show CDR1 as SNHLY and CDR2 as FYNNEI. The CDR3 is 13 amino acids. V shed 3 bases and J shed 4 bases, with 9 bases lying between them. The CDR3 here is CASSDTGSETQYF. The CDR3 DNA reads as TGTGCCAGCAGTGATACAGGGTCAGAGACCCAGTACTTC.

This clonotype occurred many times. The DNA of the CDR3 is TGTGCCAGCAGCCATACACCTCAGGGAACCGGGGAGCTGTTTTTT. Translation: CASSHTPQGTGELFF. The chain has TRBV7-8 and TRBJ2-2, with D possibly TRBD1 on 5 matching bases. The CDR3 is 15 amino acids. The V and J ends lost 5 bases and 5 bases respectively, with 15 bases between them. Germline V gives CDR1 SGHVS, CDR2 FQNEAQ.

This clonotype was observed many times. The chain recombines TRBV20-1 with TRBJ2-1, with a tentative D call TRBD2 (6 bases). Germline V gene data show CDR1 as DFQATT and CDR2 as SNEGSKA (reference sequence). The CDR3 contains 15 residues. The CDR3 DNA reads TGCAGCGCGGCGGCGGGGCCCGCCTCCTACAATGAGCAGTTCTTC. This encodes CSAAAGPASYNEQFF.

The table lists this clonotype with many counts. V is TRBV11-2 and J is TRBJ2-3; D possibly corresponds to TRBD1 (6 bases). Trimming shortened V by 4 bases and J by 4 bases, and 12 bases separated the two germline ends. CDR3 size: 14 residues. Germline V gene lookup returns CDR1 SGHAT and CDR2 FQNNGV. The CDR3 bases are TGTGCCAGCAGCTCCCTGACAGGACCAGATACGCAGTATTTT. Amino acid sequence: CASSSLTGPDTQYF.

This clonotype showed up many times. The chain is built from TRBV20-1 and TRBJ2-4, with a tentative D call TRBD2 (5 bases). The V gene's germline CDR1 is DFQATT and CDR2 SNEGSKA (reference sequence). V shed 5 bases and J shed 7 bases, with 24 bases lying between them. The CDR3 runs 16 residues. The CDR3 sequence: CSAPSTGNGAVNIQYF. The CDR3 bases are TGCAGTGCTCCCTCCACTGGGAATGGAGCGGTGAACATTCAGTACTTC.

As concerns this clonotype: Given a much more abundant clone one base away, this may be a read error. The genes are TRBV7-8 and TRBJ1-3; no definite D call. Germline loops: CDR1 SGHVS, CDR2 FQNEAQ. This CDR3 contains 14 residues. The CDR3, as DNA: TGTGCCAACAGCTTTCGCGGTTCTGGAAACACCATATATTTT. Encoded protein: CANSFRGSGNTIYF.